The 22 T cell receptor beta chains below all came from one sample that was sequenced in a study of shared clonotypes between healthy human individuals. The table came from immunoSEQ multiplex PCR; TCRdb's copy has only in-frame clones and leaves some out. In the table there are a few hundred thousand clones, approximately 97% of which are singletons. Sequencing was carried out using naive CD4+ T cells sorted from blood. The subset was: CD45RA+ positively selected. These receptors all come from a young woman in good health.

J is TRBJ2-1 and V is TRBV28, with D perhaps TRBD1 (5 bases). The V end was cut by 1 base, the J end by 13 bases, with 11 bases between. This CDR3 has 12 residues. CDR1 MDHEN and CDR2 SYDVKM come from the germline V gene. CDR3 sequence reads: CASSLSQGRQFF. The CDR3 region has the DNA TGTGCCAGCAGTTTATCTCAGGGCCGCCAGTTCTTC.

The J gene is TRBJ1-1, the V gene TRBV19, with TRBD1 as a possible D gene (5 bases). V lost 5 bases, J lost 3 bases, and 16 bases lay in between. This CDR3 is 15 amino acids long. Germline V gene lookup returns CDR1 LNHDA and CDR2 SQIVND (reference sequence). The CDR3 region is CASSPGGSPDTEAFF. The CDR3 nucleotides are TGTGCCAGTAGTCCGGGGGGGAGCCCGGACACTGAAGCTTTCTTT.

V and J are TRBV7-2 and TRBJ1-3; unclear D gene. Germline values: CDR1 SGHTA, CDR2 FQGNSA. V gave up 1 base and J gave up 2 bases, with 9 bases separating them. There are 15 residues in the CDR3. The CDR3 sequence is CASSLVQPTGNTIYF. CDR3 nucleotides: TGTGCCAGCAGCTTAGTACAGCCCACTGGAAACACCATATATTTT.

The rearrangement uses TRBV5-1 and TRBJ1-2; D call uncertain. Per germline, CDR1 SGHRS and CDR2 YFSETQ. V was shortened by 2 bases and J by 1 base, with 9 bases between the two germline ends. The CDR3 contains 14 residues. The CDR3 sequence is CASSFAFLNYGYTF. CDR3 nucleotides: TGCGCCAGCAGCTTTGCTTTCCTTAACTATGGCTACACCTTC.

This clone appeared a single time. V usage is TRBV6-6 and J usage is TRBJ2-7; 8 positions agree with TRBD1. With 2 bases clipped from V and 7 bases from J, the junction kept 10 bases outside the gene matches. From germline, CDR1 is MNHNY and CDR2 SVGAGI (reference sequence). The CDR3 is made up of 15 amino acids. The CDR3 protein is CASSYAGQARGEQYF. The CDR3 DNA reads TGTGCCAGCAGTTACGCGGGACAGGCCCGAGGAGAGCAGTACTTC.

The CDR3 bases are TGTGCCAGCAGCTTGATTACCGGTCCGAACACCGGGGAGCTGTTTTTT. It is translated as CASSLITGPNTGELFF. The chain joins TRBV4-2 to TRBJ2-2, with D uncertain. V dropped 5 bases and J dropped 0 bases, with 13 bases sitting between them. Germline assignment: CDR1 LGHNA and CDR2 YNFKEQ. There are 16 residues in the CDR3.

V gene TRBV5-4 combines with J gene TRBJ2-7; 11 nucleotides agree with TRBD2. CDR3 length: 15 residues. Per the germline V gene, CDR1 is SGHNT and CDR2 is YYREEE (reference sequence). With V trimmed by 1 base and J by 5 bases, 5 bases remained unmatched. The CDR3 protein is CASSLSLAGGNEQYF. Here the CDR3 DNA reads TGTGCCAGCAGCTTGAGCCTAGCGGGAGGAAACGAGCAGTACTTC.

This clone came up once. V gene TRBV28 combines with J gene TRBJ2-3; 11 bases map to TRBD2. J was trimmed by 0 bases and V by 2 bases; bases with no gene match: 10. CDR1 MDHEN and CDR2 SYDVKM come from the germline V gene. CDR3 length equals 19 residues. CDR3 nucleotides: TGTGCCAGCAGTTTAAGCCCTAGCGGGAGGACTTCTAGCACAGATACGCAGTATTTT. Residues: CASSLSPSGRTSSTDTQYF.

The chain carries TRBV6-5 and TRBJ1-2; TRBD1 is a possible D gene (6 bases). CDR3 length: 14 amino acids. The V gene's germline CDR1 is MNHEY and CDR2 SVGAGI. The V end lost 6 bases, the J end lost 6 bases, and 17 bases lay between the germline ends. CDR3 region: CASRPRGQSDGYTF. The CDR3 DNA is TGTGCCAGCAGACCCAGGGGACAATCAGATGGCTACACCTTC.

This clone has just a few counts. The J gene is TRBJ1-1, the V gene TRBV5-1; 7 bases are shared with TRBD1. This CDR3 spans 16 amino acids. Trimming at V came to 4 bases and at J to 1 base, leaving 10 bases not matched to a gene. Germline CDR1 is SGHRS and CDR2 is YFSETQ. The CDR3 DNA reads TGCGCCAGCAGCCGCAGATTTACAGGGGAGAACACTGAAGCTTTCTTT. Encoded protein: CASSRRFTGENTEAFF.

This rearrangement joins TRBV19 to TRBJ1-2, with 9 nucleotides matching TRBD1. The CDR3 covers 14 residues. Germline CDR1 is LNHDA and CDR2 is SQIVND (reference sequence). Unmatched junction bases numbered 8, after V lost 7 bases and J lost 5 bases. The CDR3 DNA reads TGTGCCAGTACTGAACCGGGACAGGGATATGGCTACACCTTC. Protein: CASTEPGQGYGYTF.

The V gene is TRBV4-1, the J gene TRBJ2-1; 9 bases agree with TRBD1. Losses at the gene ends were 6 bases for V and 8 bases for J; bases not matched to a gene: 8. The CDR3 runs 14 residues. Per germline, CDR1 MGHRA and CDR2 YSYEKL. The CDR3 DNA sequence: TGCGCCAGCAGGGACGGGACAGGGCTAGATGAGCAGTTCTTC. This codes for CASRDGTGLDEQFF.

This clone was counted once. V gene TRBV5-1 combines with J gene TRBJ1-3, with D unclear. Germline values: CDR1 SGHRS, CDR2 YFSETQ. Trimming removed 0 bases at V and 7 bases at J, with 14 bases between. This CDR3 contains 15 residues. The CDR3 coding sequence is TGCGCCAGCAGCTTGGACTCCCCGATTATCAACACCATATATTTT. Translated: CASSLDSPIINTIYF.

The CDR3 DNA reads as TGCGCCAGCGGGACAGGGTTCTCTGGGGCCAACGTCCTGACTTTC. It encodes CASGTGFSGANVLTF. The rearrangement links TRBV5-1 to TRBJ2-6; 9 positions match TRBD1. The CDR3 runs to 15 residues. Looked up from germline, CDR1 is SGHRS and CDR2 is YFSETQ. The V and J ends lost 7 bases and 0 bases, in that order; junction bases with no gene match: 2.

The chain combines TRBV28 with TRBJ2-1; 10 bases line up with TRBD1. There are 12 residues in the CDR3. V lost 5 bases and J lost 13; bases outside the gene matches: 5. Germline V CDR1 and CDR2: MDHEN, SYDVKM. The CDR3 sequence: CASSELTGGQFF. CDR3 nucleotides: TGTGCCAGCAGTGAATTGACAGGGGGCCAGTTCTTC.

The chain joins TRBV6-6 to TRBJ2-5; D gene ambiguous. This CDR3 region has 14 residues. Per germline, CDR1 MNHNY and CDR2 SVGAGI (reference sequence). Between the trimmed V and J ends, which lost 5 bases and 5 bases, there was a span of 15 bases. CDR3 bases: TGTGCCAGCAGTACCAATTTAGCCTGGGAGACCCAGTACTTC. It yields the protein CASSTNLAWETQYF.

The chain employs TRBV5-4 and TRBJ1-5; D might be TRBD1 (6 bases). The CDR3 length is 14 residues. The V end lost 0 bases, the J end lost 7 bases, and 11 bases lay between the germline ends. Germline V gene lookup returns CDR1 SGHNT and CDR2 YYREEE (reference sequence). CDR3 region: CASSLEPGEQPQHF. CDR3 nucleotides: TGTGCCAGCAGCTTGGAGCCAGGGGAACAGCCCCAGCATTTT. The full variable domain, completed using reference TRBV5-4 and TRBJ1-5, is ETGVTQSPTHLIKTRGQQVTLRCSSQSGHNTVSWYQQALGQGPQFIFQYYREEENGRGNFPPRFSGLQFPNYSSELNVNALELDDSALYLCASSLEPGEQPQHFGDGTRLSIL.

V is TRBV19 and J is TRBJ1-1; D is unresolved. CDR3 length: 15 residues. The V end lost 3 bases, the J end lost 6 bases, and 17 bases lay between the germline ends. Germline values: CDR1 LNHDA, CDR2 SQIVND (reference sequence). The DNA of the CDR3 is TGTGCCAGTAGTATCGGGTCCGCCTTCCGCGCTGAAGCTTTCTTT. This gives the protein CASSIGSAFRAEAFF.

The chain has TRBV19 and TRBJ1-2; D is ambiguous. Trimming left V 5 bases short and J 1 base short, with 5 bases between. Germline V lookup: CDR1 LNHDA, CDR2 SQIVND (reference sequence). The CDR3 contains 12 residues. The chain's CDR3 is CASSDGNYGYTF. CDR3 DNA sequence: TGTGCCAGTAGTGACGGTAACTATGGCTACACCTTC.

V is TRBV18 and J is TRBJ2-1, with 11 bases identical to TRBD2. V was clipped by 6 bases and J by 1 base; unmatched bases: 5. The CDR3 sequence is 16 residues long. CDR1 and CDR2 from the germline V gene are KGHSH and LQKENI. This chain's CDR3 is CASSRGLAASYNEQFF. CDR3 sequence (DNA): TGTGCCAGCTCCCGGGGACTAGCGGCTTCCTACAATGAGCAGTTCTTC.

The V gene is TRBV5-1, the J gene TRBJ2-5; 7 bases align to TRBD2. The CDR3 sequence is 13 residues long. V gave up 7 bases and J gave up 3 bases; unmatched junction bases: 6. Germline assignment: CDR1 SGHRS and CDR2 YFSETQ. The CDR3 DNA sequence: TGCGCCAGCCGAAGCGGGACGGAAGAGACCCAGTACTTC. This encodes CASRSGTEETQYF. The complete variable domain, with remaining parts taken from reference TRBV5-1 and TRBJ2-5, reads KAGVTQTPRYLIKTRGQQVTLSCSPISGHRSVSWYQQTPGQGLQFLFEYFSETQRNKGNFPGRFSGRQFSNSRSEMNVSTLELGDSALYLCASRSGTEETQYFGPGTRLLVL.

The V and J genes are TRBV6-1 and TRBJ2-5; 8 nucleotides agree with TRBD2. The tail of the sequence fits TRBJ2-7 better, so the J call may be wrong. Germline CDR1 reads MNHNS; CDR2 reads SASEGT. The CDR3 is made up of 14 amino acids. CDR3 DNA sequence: TGTGCCAGCAGTTCGCGGGAGGCTAACTACGAGCAGTACTTC. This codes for CASSSREANYEQYF.